These 12 T cell receptor beta chains came from one sample sequenced in a study of cytomegalovirus exposure and HLA in healthy donors (dated by TCRdb to 2016 to 2017). The library was made by the immunoSEQ multiplex PCR assay. The multiplex PCR relied on a mix of 60 forward primers for TCR Vbeta segments and 13 reverse primers for TCR Jbeta segments. This immuneACCESS table, as held by TCRdb, lists in-frame sequences with V and J called but not all clones. Of the missing ones, under half trace to an unresolved V gene in checked studies; the others have no known cause. The sample table shows some 220,000 clones, and around 83% are seen once. 0.24% of the sample rests with the top ten. Sequenced material: PBMCs. These receptor sequences come from a girl aged 2 to 10 in good health and CMV-seronegative.

The V gene is TRBV2, the J gene TRBJ1-5; no clear D. Germline values: CDR1 SNHLY, CDR2 FYNNEI. V lost 6 bases and J lost 6, with 18 bases in between. The CDR3 spans 15 residues. The CDR3 protein is CASSGTEGLGQPQHF. The CDR3 DNA reads TGTGCCAGCAGCGGAACCGAGGGATTAGGTCAGCCCCAGCATTTT.

This chain links TRBV11-2 with TRBJ2-3; 11 nucleotides match TRBD2. The CDR3 has 15 residues. Germline V gene lookup returns CDR1 SGHAT and CDR2 FQNNGV. V was pared by 5 bases and J by 7 bases, with 8 bases of the junction left unmatched. This CDR3 is CASSLAGGPSNTQYF. The CDR3, as DNA: TGTGCCAGCAGCCTAGCGGGAGGACCATCGAATACGCAGTATTTT.

The genes are TRBV6-1 and TRBJ1-1; TRBD1 aligns across 8 bases. The CDR3 has 13 amino acids. Germline CDR1 MNHNS, CDR2 SASEGT. V dropped 10 bases and J dropped 0; count of bases not matched to a gene: 4. CDR3 sequence: CATRTGLNTEAFF. CDR3 bases: TGTGCCACCCGGACAGGGTTGAACACTGAAGCTTTCTTT.

The chain combines TRBV27 with TRBJ2-2; perhaps TRBD2 as D (5 bases). CDR1 and CDR2 (germline): MNHEY, SMNVEV (reference sequence). Trimming pared 11 bases from V and 9 bases from J, leaving 19 bases between. The CDR3 loop spans 13 amino acids. CDR3 coding DNA: TGTGCCGCGGGCCAAAACCCAGGAAGGGAGCTGTTTTTT. Its translation: CAAGQNPGRELFF.

The chain combines TRBV6-5 with TRBJ1-5, with D maybe TRBD1 (6 bases). The CDR3 totals 14 residues. With 7 bases removed from V and 3 bases from J, the gap between germline ends came to 13 bases. Germline CDR1 reads MNHEY; CDR2 reads SVGAGI. The CDR3, as DNA: TGTGCCAGCACCGAAACAGGGAACAATCAGCCCCAGCATTTT. Residues: CASTETGNNQPQHF.

The rearrangement joins TRBV10-2 to TRBJ2-7; 8 nucleotides line up with TRBD2. The junction had 10 bases not matched to a gene; V was cut back by 0 bases and J by 6 bases. This CDR3 has 16 amino acids. The germline V gene encodes CDR1 WSHSY and CDR2 SAAADI. The CDR3 nucleotides are TGCGCCAGCAGTGAGTCGGGACTAGTTTGGTCCGTCGAGCAGTACTTC. This translates into CASSESGLVWSVEQYF.

The chain has TRBV5-5 and TRBJ2-1, with D possibly being TRBD2 (6 bases). The CDR3 loop spans 14 amino acids. Germline loops: CDR1 SGHKS, CDR2 YYEKEE (reference sequence). V was pared by 0 bases and J by 7 bases, with 11 bases between. The CDR3 DNA follows: TGTGCCAGCAGCTTGGCCGGGACTCCGAATGAGCAGTTCTTC. Translated: CASSLAGTPNEQFF.

The gene calls are TRBV2 and TRBJ2-7; TRBD1 agrees at 11 bases. From germline, CDR1 is SNHLY and CDR2 FYNNEI. The CDR3 is 18 residues long. Unmatched junction bases numbered 16, after V lost 6 bases and J lost 3 bases. CDR3 amino acids: CASSHTHRTGTGGYEQYF. CDR3 nucleotides: TGTGCCAGCAGCCACACCCATAGAACCGGGACAGGGGGCTACGAGCAGTACTTC.

The chain uses TRBV2 and TRBJ1-1; 9 positions match TRBD1. There are 13 residues in the CDR3. The germline gives CDR1 SNHLY, CDR2 FYNNEI. After removal of 11 bases from V and 6 bases from J, the junction contained 10 bases not matched to a gene. The CDR3 loop reads CAGAGTGYAEAFF. The CDR3, as DNA: TGTGCCGGTGCCGGGACAGGGTACGCTGAAGCTTTCTTT.

CDR3 sequence (DNA): TGTGCCAGCTCGCCCCCAGGGATGGGGAACACTGAAGCTTTCTTT. Amino acids: CASSPPGMGNTEAFF. This chain links TRBV18 with TRBJ1-1, with D possibly TRBD1 on 5 matching bases. The CDR3 runs to 15 residues. Trimming left V 6 bases short and J 1 base short, with 15 bases between. CDR1 and CDR2 from the germline V gene are KGHSH and LQKENI.

The V gene is TRBV4-1, the J gene TRBJ1-3, with 10 positions matching TRBD1. CDR1 and CDR2 from the germline V gene are MGHRA and YSYEKL. The CDR3 extends over 17 amino acids. The junction had 6 bases not matched to a gene; V was cut back by 4 bases and J by 0 bases. CDR3: CASSPRQGADSGNTIYF. CDR3 nucleotide sequence: TGCGCCAGCAGCCCTAGACAGGGGGCGGACTCTGGAAACACCATATATTTT.

This clone has a single count. This chain uses TRBV21-1 with TRBJ2-5; TRBD2 reflects the table's D call only, with no check against the DNA. TRBV21-1 represents a pseudogene. The CDR3 spans 14 residues. The CDR3 loop is CASSAKKVGGEQYF. CDR3 DNA sequence: TGTGCCAGCAGCGCGAAAAAGGTGGGGGGTGAGCAGTACTTC.